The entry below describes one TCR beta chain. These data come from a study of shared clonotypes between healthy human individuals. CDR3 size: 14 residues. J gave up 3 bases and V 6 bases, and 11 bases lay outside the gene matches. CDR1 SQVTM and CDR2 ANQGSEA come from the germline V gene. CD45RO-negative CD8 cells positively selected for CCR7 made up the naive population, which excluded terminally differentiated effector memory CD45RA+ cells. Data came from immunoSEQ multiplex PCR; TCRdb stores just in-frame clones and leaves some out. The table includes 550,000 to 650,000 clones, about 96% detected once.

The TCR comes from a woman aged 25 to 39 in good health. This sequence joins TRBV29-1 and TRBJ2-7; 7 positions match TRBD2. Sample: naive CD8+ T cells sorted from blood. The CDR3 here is CSVLPRGELYEQYF. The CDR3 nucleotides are TGCAGCGTGCTCCCCCGGGGGGAGCTCTACGAGCAGTACTTC.